A selection of T cell receptor beta chains follows, all from one sample in a study of T cells in Graves' hyperthyroidism and ophthalmopathy. TCRdb called the multiplex PCR reads again in MiXCR, with one record for every CDR3 protein. Counted here are hundreds of thousands of distinct CDR3 sequences, roughly 16% occurring once; the ten biggest clones make up less than 3.5%. The material sequenced was blood. These receptors were taken from a woman aged 40-49 years with Graves' ophthalmopathy. Both conserved end residues are part of each CDR3. The D gene is left open where the match is weak. Size values are once, few and many counts, or a class for expanded clones, and some rows have none.

J gene,D gene,clone size,V gene,CDR3 DNA,CDR3 protein
TRBJ2-7,NA,NA,TRBV7-9,TGTGCCAGCAGCCCGCCGGAGGGCTCGGGGATCTACGAGCAGTACTTC,CASSPPEGSGIYEQYF
TRBJ2-2,TRBD1,NA,TRBV20-1,TGCAGTGCTTTGGACAGGTTCGGAGTCTCGAACACCGGGGAGCTGTTTTTT,CSALDRFGVSNTGELFF
TRBJ1-2,NA,few,TRBV19,TGTGCCAGTACGAACCTCTTGGCGGATGGCTACACCTTC,CASTNLLADGYTF
TRBJ2-2,TRBD1,NA,TRBV18,TGTGCCAGCTCACCAGTGACAGGGGGCAGAACCGGGGAGCTGTTTTTT,CASSPVTGGRTGELFF
TRBJ2-7,TRBD1,NA,TRBV7-3,TGTGCCAGCAGCTTAGGACAGGGGGCCACCTACGAGCGGTACTTC,CASSLGQGATYERYF
TRBJ2-2,NA,NA,TRBV10-2,TGCGCCAGCAACAGGCAGGGGGGCACCGGGGAGCTGTTTTTT,CASNRQGGTGELFF
TRBJ2-1,TRBD1,many,TRBV11-2,TGTGCCAGCAGCTCTGGACAGGGCAATGAGCAGTTCTTC,CASSSGQGNEQFF
TRBJ1-4,NA,NA,TRBV11-2,TGTGCCAGCACCAGATTCGCAACTAATGAAAAACTGTTTTTT,CASTRFATNEKLFF
TRBJ2-2,NA,NA,TRBV19,TGTGCCAGTCACCCCAGGGGTACCGGGGAGCTGTTTTTT,CASHPRGTGELFF
TRBJ1-1,NA,many,TRBV28,TGTGCCAGCAGTTCAGGGACTGGCGATTTAGCTGAAGCTTTCTTT,CASSSGTGDLAEAFF
TRBJ1-3,NA,NA,TRBV10-3,TGTGCCATCAGCCCTCATACGAGCTCTGGAAACACCATATATTTT,CAISPHTSSGNTIYF
TRBJ2-1,NA,many,TRBV12-3/TRBV12-4,TGTGCCAGCAGTCCCCCGGGACCGACCAAAGACAATGAGCAGTTCTTC,CASSPPGPTKDNEQFF
TRBJ2-2,TRBD1,few,TRBV25-1,TGTGCCAGCAGTGGCGGGACAGGGCAGAACACCGGGGAGCTGTTTTTT,CASSGGTGQNTGELFF
TRBJ1-2,TRBD1,NA,TRBV6-1,TGTGCCAGCAGTACCTCCGACAGGGGGGGGGATGGCTACACCTTC,CASSTSDRGGDGYTF
TRBJ2-6,NA,NA,TRBV6-1,TGTGCCGGGGGACCAAACTCTGGGGCCAACGTCCTGACTTTC,CAGGPNSGANVLTF
TRBJ1-2,NA,NA,TRBV5-1,TGCGCCAGCAGCTTGGAGGGCCCTAACTATGGCTACACCTTC,CASSLEGPNYGYTF
TRBJ2-2,NA,many,TRBV20-1,TGCAGTGCTAGATCCTTTCTCCGGGACACCCTTCGGGGCGGGGAGCTGTTTTTT,CSARSFLRDTLRGGELFF
TRBJ2-1,TRBD2,few,TRBV10-3,TGTGCCATCAGCCCAAGCGTAGCGGGAGGGCCGAATGAGCAGTTCTTC,CAISPSVAGGPNEQFF
TRBJ2-1,TRBD2,many,TRBV12-3/TRBV12-4,TGTGCCAGCAGCGGGGGGGGCCGGAATGAGCAGTTCTTC,CASSGGGRNEQFF
TRBJ2-7,NA,many,TRBV2,TGTGCCAGCAGCCGTGGCAGATCCTACGAGCAGTACTTC,CASSRGRSYEQYF
TRBJ1-1,NA,NA,TRBV18,TGTGCCAGCTCACCCGGAAATGGGGATCTTTGGACTGAAGCTTTCTTT,CASSPGNGDLWTEAFF
TRBJ1-5,TRBD1,few,TRBV6-1,TGTGCCAGCAGCCTTTACGATCAGGGGGCAGGGCAGCCCCAGCATTTT,CASSLYDQGAGQPQHF
TRBJ2-7,TRBD1,NA,TRBV15,TGTGCCACCAGCCCGACAGGGAGCTACGAGCAGTACTTC,CATSPTGSYEQYF
TRBJ2-3,TRBD1,many,TRBV18,TGTGCCAGCTCACGGGGACAGGCCCTCACAGATACGCAGTATTTT,CASSRGQALTDTQYF
TRBJ1-1,NA,many,TRBV10-3,TGTGCCGCCAATCAGGGGCCGAACACTGAAGCTTTCTTT,CAANQGPNTEAFF
TRBJ2-7,TRBD1,many,TRBV5-1,TGCGCCAGCAGCTTACAGGGGCCCTCCTACGAGCAGTACTTC,CASSLQGPSYEQYF
TRBJ2-5,NA,few,TRBV5-1,TGCGCCAGCAGGGACGCGGACAGCCTTCAAGAGACCCAGTACTTC,CASRDADSLQETQYF
TRBJ2-5,NA,NA,TRBV6-1,TGTGCCAGCAGTGAGTCGACCCCGGGAGTAGAGACCCAGTACTTC,CASSESTPGVETQYF
TRBJ2-5,TRBD2,once,TRBV28,TGTGTCAGCAGTTTGGGTGTAAGCGGGAGTGAGACCCAGTACTTC,CVSSLGVSGSETQYF
TRBJ2-2,TRBD1,NA,TRBV28,TGTGCCAGCAGTATGGGACAGGGTCACACCGGGGAGCTGTTTTTT,CASSMGQGHTGELFF
TRBJ2-3,TRBD2,few,TRBV28,TGTGCCAGCAAGATAGCGGGGACTACAGATACGCAGTATTTT,CASKIAGTTDTQYF
TRBJ2-7,NA,many,TRBV12-3/TRBV12-4,TGTGCCAGCAGTTTACCCCCCGGCGAGCAGTACTTC,CASSLPPGEQYF
TRBJ2-5,TRBD1,few,TRBV4-1,TGCGCCAGCAGCAACGGACAGGGGGACAGTGAGACCCAGTACTTC,CASSNGQGDSETQYF
TRBJ2-7,NA,NA,TRBV6-5,TGTGCCAGCAGTTACTCGAATCACAGTCCCTACGAGCAGTACTTC,CASSYSNHSPYEQYF
TRBJ2-2,NA,NA,TRBV5-6,TGTGCCAGCAGCTTGAGCAGTCAGGGCTGGATCACCGGGGAGCTGTTTTTT,CASSLSSQGWITGELFF
TRBJ1-5,NA,many,TRBV3-1,TGTGCCAGCAGCCTAAATAGCAATCAGCCCCAGCATTTT,CASSLNSNQPQHF
TRBJ2-3,NA,few,TRBV7-3,TGTGCCAGCAGCTTAAACCCCCATACAGATACGCAGTATTTT,CASSLNPHTDTQYF
TRBJ1-5,NA,many,TRBV7-2,TGTGCCAGCAGCTTAGAGGGCACCTATAGCAATCAGCCCCAGCATTTT,CASSLEGTYSNQPQHF
TRBJ1-5,NA,NA,TRBV20-1,TGCAGTGCTAGAGACTGGGGTAGCAATCAGCCCCAGCATTTT,CSARDWGSNQPQHF
TRBJ1-1,NA,many,TRBV6-1,TGTGCCAGCAGTGAAGAGGGAGTGGGAAGTGGCACTGAAGCTTTCTTT,CASSEEGVGSGTEAFF
TRBJ1-6,TRBD1,NA,TRBV27,TGTGCCAGCAGTTTTACAGGGGCAAGCTCCTATAATTCACCCCTCCACTTT,CASSFTGASSYNSPLHF
TRBJ2-1,TRBD1,many,TRBV28,TGTGCCAGCCAGGGACAGGGACCCTACAATGAGCAGTTCTTC,CASQGQGPYNEQFF
TRBJ2-7,NA,few,TRBV7-9,TGTGCCAGCAGCCCATTCGGGACCTACGAGCAGTACTTC,CASSPFGTYEQYF
TRBJ2-5,TRBD2,few,TRBV7-2,TGTGCCAGCAGCTTACCCCACCCGGGACTAGCGGGGGTACAAGAGACCCAGTACTTC,CASSLPHPGLAGVQETQYF
TRBJ2-1,NA,many,TRBV30,TGTGCCTGGTCGGCAGGGAGCTCCTACAATGAGCAGTTCTTC,CAWSAGSSYNEQFF
TRBJ2-7,NA,many,TRBV28,TGTGCCAGCAGTTTAGGATCGGAGCGATCCTACGAGCAGTACTTC,CASSLGSERSYEQYF
TRBJ2-3,NA,many,TRBV5-1,TGCGCCAGCAGCTACGGACGGGGGACAGATACGCAGTATTTT,CASSYGRGTDTQYF
TRBJ1-1,TRBD1,many,TRBV30,TGTGCCTGGAGTACCCAAACAGGGGCTGAAGCTTTCTTT,CAWSTQTGAEAFF
TRBJ2-1,TRBD1,many,TRBV3-1,TGTGCCAGCAGCCTCCCCCCCGGGACAGGGGGCATTTTGAATGAGCAGTTCTTC,CASSLPPGTGGILNEQFF
TRBJ2-1,NA,NA,TRBV24-1,TGTGCCACCAGTGATAGGGGGTCTGAGCAGTTCTTC,CATSDRGSEQFF
TRBJ2-1,NA,NA,TRBV6-1,TGTGCCAGCAGTTATAGGGTACAGGGACTATACAATGAGCAGTTCTTC,CASSYRVQGLYNEQFF
TRBJ2-1,NA,many,TRBV12-3/TRBV12-4,TGTGCCAGCAGCATGGACAGCCACAATGAGCAGTTCTTC,CASSMDSHNEQFF
TRBJ2-5,NA,few,TRBV15,TGTGCCACCAGCCTGCGGACATACTACCAAGAGACCCAGTACTTC,CATSLRTYYQETQYF
TRBJ2-1,NA,few,TRBV7-2,TGTGCCAGCAGCAAGACACCTGAGTCCTACAATGAGCAGTTCTTC,CASSKTPESYNEQFF
TRBJ2-1,TRBD1,few,TRBV5-1,TGCGCCAGCAGCTTCAGGGGGCGATGGGAACAGTTCTTC,CASSFRGRWEQFF
TRBJ2-3,NA,many,TRBV2,TGTGCCAGCAGTCCATTCGGGAGTGGGGGCACAGATACGCAGTATTTT,CASSPFGSGGTDTQYF
TRBJ1-4,TRBD1,many,TRBV20-1,TGCAGTGCTCGGGACAGGGATCAGGGACTGTTTTTT,CSARDRDQGLFF
TRBJ2-3,TRBD2,few,TRBV9,TGTGCCAGCAGCGTAGGAGCTCTAGCGGGGGATACGCAGTATTTT,CASSVGALAGDTQYF
TRBJ2-7,TRBD1,many,TRBV11-2,TGTGCCAGCAGCCCGTGGGACAGCTCCTACGAGCAGTACTTC,CASSPWDSSYEQYF